This T cell receptor (beta chain) is from a study of blood T cell repertoires in COVID-19. Using immunoSEQ multiplex PCR, the repertoire was profiled, and TCRdb retains in-frame clones only, with some absent. The sample records roughly 230,000 clones, around 91% being singletons. This clone was counted once. J was trimmed by 5 bases and V by 5 bases; bases with no gene match: 9. Germline V lookup: CDR1 SEHNR, CDR2 FQNEAQ (reference sequence). CDR3 length: 15 residues. Enrollment of patients from Seattle took place during active infection, with longitudinal follow-up. The chain couples TRBV7-9 to TRBJ2-3; TRBD2 aligns across 8 bases. The sample comprised peripheral blood. The sequence derives from a woman between 55 and 75 years old with COVID-19, enrolled during active disease. The CDR3 here is CASSPPGGPRDTQYF. CDR3 coding DNA: TGTGCCAGCAGCCCCCCGGGGGGGCCGAGAGATACGCAGTATTTT.